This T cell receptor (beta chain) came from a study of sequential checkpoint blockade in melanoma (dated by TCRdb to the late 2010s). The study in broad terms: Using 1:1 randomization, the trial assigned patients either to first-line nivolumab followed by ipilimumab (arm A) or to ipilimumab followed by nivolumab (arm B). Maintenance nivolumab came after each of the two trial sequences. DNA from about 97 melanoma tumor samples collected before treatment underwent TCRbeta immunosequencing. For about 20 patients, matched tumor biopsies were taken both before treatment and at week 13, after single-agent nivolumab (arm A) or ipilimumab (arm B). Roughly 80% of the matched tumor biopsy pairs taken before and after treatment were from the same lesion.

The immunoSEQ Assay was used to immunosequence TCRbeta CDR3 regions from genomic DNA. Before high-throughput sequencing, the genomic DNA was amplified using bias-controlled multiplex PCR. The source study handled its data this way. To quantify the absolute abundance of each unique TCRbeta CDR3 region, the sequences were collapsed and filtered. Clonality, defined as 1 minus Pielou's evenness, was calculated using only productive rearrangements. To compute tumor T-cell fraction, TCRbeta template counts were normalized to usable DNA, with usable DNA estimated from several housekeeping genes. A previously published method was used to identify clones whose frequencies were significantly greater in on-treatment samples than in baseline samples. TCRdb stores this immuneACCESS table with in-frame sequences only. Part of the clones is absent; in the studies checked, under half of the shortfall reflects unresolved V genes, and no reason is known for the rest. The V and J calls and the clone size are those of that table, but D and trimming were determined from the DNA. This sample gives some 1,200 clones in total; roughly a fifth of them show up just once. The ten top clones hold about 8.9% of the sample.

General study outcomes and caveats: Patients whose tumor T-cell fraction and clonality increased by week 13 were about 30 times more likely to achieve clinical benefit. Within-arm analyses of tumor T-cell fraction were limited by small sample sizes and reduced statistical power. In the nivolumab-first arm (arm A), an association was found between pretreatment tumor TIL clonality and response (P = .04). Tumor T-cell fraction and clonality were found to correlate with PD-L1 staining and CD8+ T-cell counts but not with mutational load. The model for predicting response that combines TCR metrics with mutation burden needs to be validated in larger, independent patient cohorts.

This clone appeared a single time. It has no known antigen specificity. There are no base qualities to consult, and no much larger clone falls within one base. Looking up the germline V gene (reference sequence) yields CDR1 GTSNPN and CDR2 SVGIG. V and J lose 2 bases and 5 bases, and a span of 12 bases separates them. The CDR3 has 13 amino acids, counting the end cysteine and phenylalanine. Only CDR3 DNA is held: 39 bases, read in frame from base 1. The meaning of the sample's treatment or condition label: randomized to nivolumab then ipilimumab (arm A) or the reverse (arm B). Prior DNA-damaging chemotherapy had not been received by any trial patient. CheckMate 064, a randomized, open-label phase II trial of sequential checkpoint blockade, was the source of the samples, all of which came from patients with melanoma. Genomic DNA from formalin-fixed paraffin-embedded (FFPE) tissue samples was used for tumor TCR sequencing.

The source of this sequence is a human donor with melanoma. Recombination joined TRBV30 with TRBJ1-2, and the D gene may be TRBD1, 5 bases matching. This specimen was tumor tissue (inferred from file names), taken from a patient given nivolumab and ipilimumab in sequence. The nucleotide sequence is TGTGCCTGGAGTAGGGGCACGGGGTATGGCTACACCTTC. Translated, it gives CAWSRGTGYGYTF.